The 24 T cell receptor beta chains below all came from one sample that was sequenced in a study of blood T cell repertoires in COVID-19. TCRdb's table, derived via immunoSEQ multiplex PCR, lists solely in-frame clones and lacks some. The repertoire consists of some 110,000 clones, with 60% to 85% occurring once and the leading ten covering 6.2%. Sequences were obtained from peripheral blood. Receptors were obtained from a man between 65 and 79 years old with acute or convalescent COVID-19.

The J gene is TRBJ1-2, the V gene TRBV27; 7 positions match TRBD1. The CDR3 is 15 residues long. Germline V gene sequence: CDR1 MNHEY, CDR2 SMNVEV (reference sequence). The V segment lost 5 bases and the J segment 2 bases; nucleotides outside the gene matches: 8. CDR3 nucleotides: TGTGCCAGCAGTGCTGGACAGGCTCCCAACTATGGCTACACCTTC. Translated, it gives CASSAGQAPNYGYTF.

The chain recombines TRBV7-2 with TRBJ2-2; D is undetermined. Trimming left V 4 bases short and J 4 bases short, with 13 bases between. This CDR3 has 15 residues. Germline V gene sequence: CDR1 SGHTA, CDR2 FQGNSA. The CDR3 DNA is TGTGCCAGCAGCTCAGGAATGTTTGGCACCGGGGAGCTGTTTTTT. Translated, it gives CASSSGMFGTGELFF.

This chain joins TRBV28 and TRBJ1-6; D is perhaps TRBD1 (6 bases). Germline V gene lookup returns CDR1 MDHEN and CDR2 SYDVKM. V shed 1 base and J shed 9 bases, with 13 bases lying between them. The CDR3 length is 15 residues. CDR3 nucleotides: TGTGCCAGCAGTTTATACCGGACAGTGGGTTCACCCCTCCACTTT. Translation: CASSLYRTVGSPLHF.

The chain joins TRBV5-1 to TRBJ2-7; D unresolved. Between the trimmed V and J ends, which lost 0 bases and 0 bases, there was a span of 7 bases. The CDR3 loop spans 14 amino acids. Germline V gene data show CDR1 as SGHRS and CDR2 as YFSETQ. This CDR3 reads CASSLEQNSYEQYF. Written as DNA, the CDR3 is TGCGCCAGCAGCTTGGAACAGAACTCCTACGAGCAGTACTTC.

V and J are TRBV7-9 and TRBJ2-3, with TRBD2 identical over 11 bases. Per the germline V gene, CDR1 is SEHNR and CDR2 is FQNEAQ (reference sequence). The CDR3 has 15 amino acids. After removal of 7 bases from V and 3 bases from J, the junction contained 6 bases not matched to a gene. The CDR3 loop is CASTKRTSGTDTQYF. The DNA of the CDR3 is TGTGCCAGCACCAAGAGGACTAGCGGGACAGATACGCAGTATTTT. Supplemented by reference TRBV7-9 and TRBJ2-3, the full variable domain reads DTGVSQNPRHKITKRGQNVTFRCDPISEHNRLYWYRQTLGQGPEFLTYFQNEAQLEKSRLLSDRFSAERPKGSFSTLEIQRTEQGDSAMYLCASTKRTSGTDTQYFGPGTRLTVL.

The chain couples TRBV5-1 to TRBJ2-3, with 9 bases that match TRBD1. The V gene end was trimmed by 4 bases and the J gene end by 8 bases; junction bases not matched to a gene: 14. The CDR3 contains 16 residues. Per the germline V gene, CDR1 is SGHRS and CDR2 is YFSETQ. The CDR3 nucleotides read TGCGCCAGCAGCCAACAGGGACAGGGTCTCGGTGGTACGCAGTATTTT. It specifies CASSQQGQGLGGTQYF. Looking up the rest from reference TRBV5-1 and TRBJ2-3 gives the full variable domain: KAGVTQTPRYLIKTRGQQVTLSCSPISGHRSVSWYQQTPGQGLQFLFEYFSETQRNKGNFPGRFSGRQFSNSRSEMNVSTLELGDSALYLCASSQQGQGLGGTQYFGPGTRLTVL.

The rearrangement links TRBV3-1 (or the pseudogene TRBV3-2) to TRBJ2-7; 8 bases match TRBD1. Losses at the gene ends were 5 bases for V and 2 bases for J; bases not matched to a gene: 2. Germline CDR1 and CDR2: LGHDT and YNNKEL (reference sequence). The CDR3 is 13 residues long. The DNA for the CDR3 is TGTGCCAGCAGCTGGGACAGGACCTACGAGCAGTACTTC. This codes for CASSWDRTYEQYF.

This clone has more than one count but fewer than ten. The gene calls are TRBV15 and TRBJ2-7; TRBD1 matches at 7 bases. After removal of 3 bases from V and 6 bases from J, the junction contained 14 bases not matched to a gene. This CDR3 has 16 residues. Germline V gives CDR1 LNHNV, CDR2 YYDKDF (reference sequence). The CDR3 sequence: CATSRGRGQASGEQYF. The CDR3 DNA is TGTGCCACCAGCAGGGGGAGAGGACAGGCTTCAGGCGAGCAGTACTTC.

V usage is TRBV11-2 and J usage is TRBJ2-7, with 8 bases identical to TRBD2. Germline assignment: CDR1 SGHAT and CDR2 FQNNGV. With V trimmed by 0 bases and J by 3 bases, 1 base remained unmatched. The CDR3 spans 14 residues. The CDR3 DNA reads TGTGCCAGCAGCTTAGATCGGGGGGGCTACGAGCAGTACTTC. It codes for CASSLDRGGYEQYF.

The CDR3 sequence: CASSFGDRAYGYTF. CDR3 coding DNA: TGCGCCAGCAGCTTCGGGGACAGGGCCTATGGCTACACCTTC. The V gene is TRBV5-1, the J gene TRBJ1-2; 9 bases agree with TRBD1. The ends lost 2 bases at V and 4 bases at J; junction bases unmatched: 3. Germline V lookup: CDR1 SGHRS, CDR2 YFSETQ. This CDR3 comprises 14 residues.

This CDR3 reads CASSSDREFTF. The CDR3 nucleotides are TGCGCCAGCAGCTCGGACAGGGAGTTCACCTTC. The genes are TRBV5-1 and TRBJ1-2; 8 nucleotides match TRBD1. V dropped 3 bases and J dropped 13; count of bases not matched to a gene: 5. The CDR3 totals 11 residues. Germline V gene data show CDR1 as SGHRS and CDR2 as YFSETQ. Filled out from reference TRBV5-1 and TRBJ1-2, the complete variable domain reads KAGVTQTPRYLIKTRGQQVTLSCSPISGHRSVSWYQQTPGQGLQFLFEYFSETQRNKGNFPGRFSGRQFSNSRSEMNVSTLELGDSALYLCASSSDREFTFGSGTRLTVV.

The chain recombines TRBV30 with TRBJ1-2; D is undetermined. Trimming cost V 2 bases and J 8 bases, with 12 bases left between them. CDR1 is GTSNPN and CDR2 is SVGIG in the germline V gene (reference sequence). This CDR3 comprises 12 residues. In nucleotides, the CDR3 is TGTGCCTGGAGTCCTTCCGGTGCGGGCTACACCTTC. This sequence encodes CAWSPSGAGYTF.

This chain links TRBV27 with TRBJ2-7; 8 nucleotides match TRBD1. V shed 2 bases and J 5 bases; nucleotides not matched to a gene: 5. CDR3 length equals 14 residues. Germline values: CDR1 MNHEY, CDR2 SMNVEV (reference sequence). The CDR3 is CASSLQQGVNEQYF. The CDR3 DNA reads as TGTGCCAGCAGTTTACAACAGGGGGTTAACGAGCAGTACTTC.

The chain is built from TRBV30 and TRBJ1-6; 9 positions agree with TRBD1. CDR3 length: 13 amino acids. Germline trimming cut 2 bases from V and 8 bases from J; bases unmatched to any gene: 1. The germline V gene has CDR1 GTSNPN and CDR2 SVGIG (reference sequence). The CDR3 DNA is TGTGCCTGGAGTAGGACAGGGGATTCACCCCTCCACTTT. It encodes CAWSRTGDSPLHF.

The V and J genes are TRBV30 and TRBJ1-4, with D perhaps matching TRBD1 (6 bases). The CDR3 has 14 residues. Trimming stripped 3 bases from V and 5 bases from J, with 13 bases between. CDR1 and CDR2 (germline): GTSNPN, SVGIG (reference sequence). The CDR3 DNA sequence: TGTGCCTGGAGCAGGACAGCCCCGAATGAAAAACTGTTTTTT. Its protein product is CAWSRTAPNEKLFF.

The gene calls are TRBV18 and TRBJ2-7; D is perhaps TRBD2 (6 bases). CDR1 and CDR2 from the germline V gene are KGHSH and LQKENI. The CDR3 length is 14 residues. The ends were cut back, 0 bases at V and 5 bases at J, with 11 bases in the middle. CDR3 loop: CASSPPGLRDEQYF. The CDR3 DNA reads TGTGCCAGCTCACCACCGGGACTGCGAGACGAGCAGTACTTC.

The rearrangement joins TRBV15 to TRBJ1-3, with D tentatively TRBD1 (6 bases). Germline CDR1 reads LNHNV; CDR2 reads YYDKDF (reference sequence). This CDR3 comprises 15 residues. Trimming cost V 1 base and J 2 bases, with 9 bases left between them. CDR3 region: CATSRVQGTGNTIYF. CDR3 DNA sequence: TGTGCCACCAGCAGAGTACAGGGAACTGGAAACACCATATATTTT.

The V and J genes are TRBV12-3 or TRBV12-4 and TRBJ2-5; D is possibly TRBD1 (5 bases). The germline V and J ends were trimmed by 6 bases and 2 bases, with 10 bases remaining between them. The CDR3 length is 13 residues. CDR3 in DNA: TGTGCCAGCAGCCTACAGGAGCAAGAGACCCAGTACTTC. Protein sequence: CASSLQEQETQYF.

This clone has just one count. The chain is built from TRBV9 and TRBJ2-5; perhaps TRBD2 as D (6 bases). The germline V gene encodes CDR1 SGDLS and CDR2 YYNGEE. CDR3 length: 14 residues. The V end was cut by 0 bases, the J end by 7 bases, with 13 bases between. CDR3 DNA: TGTGCCAGCAGCGTAGAGGGAGGTTCGGGGACCCAGTACTTC. Its translation is CASSVEGGSGTQYF.

V and J are TRBV12-5 and TRBJ2-6; 8 bases line up with TRBD1. The germline CDR1 and CDR2 sequences are LGHNT and FRNRAP. The CDR3 is 16 amino acids. Losses at the gene ends were 2 bases for V and 4 bases for J; bases not matched to a gene: 4. CDR3 coding DNA: TGTGCTAGTGGTTTGACAGGGGGATCGGGGGCCAACGTCCTGACTTTC. Translated, it gives CASGLTGGSGANVLTF.

The CDR3 region is CASSYRTSGRETQYF. CDR3 nucleotide sequence: TGTGCCAGCAGCTACCGGACTAGCGGGAGAGAGACCCAGTACTTC. The genes are TRBV7-9 and TRBJ2-5, with 13 bases matching TRBD2. Germline values: CDR1 SEHNR, CDR2 FQNEAQ (reference sequence). With 4 bases clipped from V and 4 bases from J, the junction kept 3 bases outside the gene matches. The CDR3 consists of 15 residues.

This rearrangement joins TRBV5-1 to TRBJ2-3, with 7 bases lining up with TRBD2. CDR3 length equals 14 residues. Trimming cost V 2 bases and J 4 bases; bases outside gene matches: 4. Germline V CDR1 and CDR2: SGHRS, YFSETQ. The chain's CDR3 is CASSLAREADTQYF. The CDR3 DNA reads TGCGCCAGCAGCTTAGCCCGGGAGGCAGATACGCAGTATTTT.

The chain uses TRBV19 and TRBJ2-3, with 8 positions matching TRBD2. The V gene end was trimmed by 10 bases and the J gene end by 6 bases; junction bases not matched to a gene: 9. CDR3 length: 13 residues. Germline V gene data show CDR1 as LNHDA and CDR2 as SQIVND (reference sequence). The CDR3 DNA is TGTGCCATTAAAGCGGGAGCTTATGATACGCAGTATTTT. This gives the protein CAIKAGAYDTQYF.

This chain links TRBV5-1 with TRBJ2-1; 8 nucleotides match TRBD2. J gave up 2 bases and V 4 bases, and 11 bases lay outside the gene matches. Germline CDR1 SGHRS, CDR2 YFSETQ. The CDR3 is 17 residues long. The CDR3 loop reads CASSPGGAGATYNEQFF. DNA of the CDR3: TGCGCCAGCAGCCCGGGGGGGGCAGGGGCCACCTACAATGAGCAGTTCTTC.